This TCR beta chain is drawn from a study of long-term antiretroviral therapy in people with HIV. They ran version v3.0 of the immunoSEQ assay at survey level. Generated by immunoSEQ multiplex PCR, the TCRdb table keeps only in-frame clones and is missing some. The sample lists under 20,000 clones; 70% to 90% were seen once. This CDR3 has 12 residues. Trimming left V 0 bases short and J 7 bases short, with 7 bases between. Germline values: CDR1 SGHDT, CDR2 YYEEEE. Sample: unsorted PBMCs, taken 0.1 years before starting antiretroviral therapy. The chain employs TRBV5-6 and TRBJ1-2; possibly TRBD1 for D (5 bases). The clonotype originates from a man aged 18 to 29 with HIV. CDR3 residues: CASSLDRSGYTF. The CDR3 region has the DNA TGTGCCAGCAGCTTGGACAGGAGTGGCTACACCTTC.